This T cell receptor (beta chain) is drawn from a study of breast tumors, draining lymph nodes, adjacent tissues. Findings and caveats of the study: Compared with lymph nodes, tumors were less diverse; compared with nontumor tissue, more. Compared with basal-like, luminal-like tumors shared significantly more repertoire with nontumor tissue.

TCRdb processed the multiplex PCR reads anew with MiXCR; each CDR3 protein has one entry. The table lists around 140,000 distinct CDR3 sequences, around 22% of them singletons, with roughly 2.7% in the top ten. With 5 bases clipped from V and 5 bases from J, the junction kept 7 bases outside the gene matches. Germline V gene lookup returns CDR1 SGHVS and CDR2 FQNEAQ. The CDR3 totals 15 residues. This clonotype was seen many times. Its antigen is not identified. Axillary draining lymph nodes of breast cancer patients supplied the node samples. The sequence was obtained from a female donor with breast cancer. Some clones in this sample may be carry-over from other donors' samples. Input material: axillary lymph node tissue. V gene TRBV7-8 combines with J gene TRBJ2-7, with TRBD2 matching over 12 bases. CDR3 in DNA: TGTGCCAGCAGCGCAACTAGCGGGAGGATCCACGAGCAGTACTTC. Amino acids: CASSATSGRIHEQYF.